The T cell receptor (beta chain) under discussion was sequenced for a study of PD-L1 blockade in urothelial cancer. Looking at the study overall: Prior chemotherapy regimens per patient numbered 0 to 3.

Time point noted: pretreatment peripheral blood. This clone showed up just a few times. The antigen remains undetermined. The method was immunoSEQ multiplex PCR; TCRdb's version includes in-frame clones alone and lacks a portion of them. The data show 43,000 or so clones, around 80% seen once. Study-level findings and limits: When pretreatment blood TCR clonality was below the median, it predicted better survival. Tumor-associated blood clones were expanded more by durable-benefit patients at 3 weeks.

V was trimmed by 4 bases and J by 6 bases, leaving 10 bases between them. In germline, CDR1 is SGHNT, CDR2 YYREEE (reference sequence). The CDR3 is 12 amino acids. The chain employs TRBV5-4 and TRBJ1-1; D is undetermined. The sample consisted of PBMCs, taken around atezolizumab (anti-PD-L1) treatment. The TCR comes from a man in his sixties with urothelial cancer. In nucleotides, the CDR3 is TGTGCCAGCAGCACGGGCGGGGCTGAAGCTTTCTTT. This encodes CASSTGGAEAFF. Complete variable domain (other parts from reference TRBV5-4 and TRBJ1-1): ETGVTQSPTHLIKTRGQQVTLRCSSQSGHNTVSWYQQALGQGPQFIFQYYREEENGRGNFPPRFSGLQFPNYSSELNVNALELDDSALYLCASSTGGAEAFFGQGTRLTVV.